Shown below are 19 T cell receptor beta chains from a single sample sequenced in a study of T cells in tuberculosis. Produced via immunoSEQ multiplex PCR; TCRdb's table is partial and in-frame only. The repertoire consists of around 60,000 clones, with 81% occurring once and the leading ten covering over 10%. Cells were sorted from thawed PBMC rested overnight and stained with GMM-loaded CD1B tetramer, viability dye and anti-CD3. The lipid loaded on the CD1B tetramers was C32 glucose monomycolate from Rhodococcus equi. The source material was CD1b-GMM tetramer-negative cells sorted from PBMCs. These receptors all stem from an adult woman with latent tuberculosis.

The genes are TRBV7-6 and TRBJ1-2, with 7 bases that match TRBD1. Per germline, CDR1 SGHVS and CDR2 FNYEAQ. J was trimmed by 10 bases and V by 5 bases; bases with no gene match: 10. This CDR3 region has 13 residues. Here the CDR3 DNA reads TGTGCCAGCAGCCCTCCCGGGACAGTACACTACACCTTC. Protein: CASSPPGTVHYTF.

The chain is built from TRBV2 and TRBJ2-5; 11 bases fit TRBD1. J lost 6 bases, V lost 6 bases, and 9 bases had no gene match. In germline, CDR1 is SNHLY, CDR2 FYNNEI. This CDR3 region has 15 residues. For the CDR3, the DNA is TGTGCCAGCAGCCAGGGGGGGACAGGGGGTCAGACCCAGTACTTC. Its protein is CASSQGGTGGQTQYF.

This chain connects TRBV4-3 to TRBJ2-3, with 10 bases aligning to TRBD2. The length of the CDR3 is 17 residues. In germline, CDR1 is LGHNA, CDR2 YSLEER. V lost 0 bases and J lost 0; bases outside the gene matches: 3. The CDR3 DNA reads as TGCGCCAGCAGCCAAGATTCGACTAGCGGGAGCACAGATACGCAGTATTTT. Its translation is CASSQDSTSGSTDTQYF.

This clone has only one observation. This chain uses TRBV2 with TRBJ1-1; TRBD1 agrees at 10 bases. Losses at the gene ends were 8 bases for V and 10 bases for J; bases not matched to a gene: 4. Per germline, CDR1 SNHLY and CDR2 FYNNEI. This CDR3 spans 11 amino acids. Written as DNA, the CDR3 is TGTGCCAGCGGACAGGGGGGCTCAGCTTTCTTT. Its translation: CASGQGGSAFF.

V gene TRBV5-4 combines with J gene TRBJ1-2, with a tentative D call TRBD1 (5 bases). Trimming cost V 2 bases and J 3 bases, with 14 bases left between them. The CDR3 sequence is 15 residues long. From germline, CDR1 is SGHNT and CDR2 YYREEE (reference sequence). CDR3 sequence (DNA): TGTGCCAGCAGCTTTGGGGCCCAGAAAGACTATGGCTACACCTTC. Its protein is CASSFGAQKDYGYTF. Supplemented by reference TRBV5-4 and TRBJ1-2, the full variable domain reads ETGVTQSPTHLIKTRGQQVTLRCSSQSGHNTVSWYQQALGQGPQFIFQYYREEENGRGNFPPRFSGLQFPNYSSELNVNALELDDSALYLCASSFGAQKDYGYTFGSGTRLTVV.

This chain connects TRBV4-3 to TRBJ2-1; 8 bases fit TRBD2. Germline V gene sequence: CDR1 LGHNA, CDR2 YSLEER. This CDR3 has 16 amino acids. V shed 1 base, J shed 7 bases, and the junction held 9 bases outside the gene matches. CDR3 sequence (DNA): TGCGCCAGCAGCCAAGGCGACGGGCGGGGGGTAAATGAGCAGTTCTTC. As protein: CASSQGDGRGVNEQFF.

Of note for this clone: The sample carries other DNA sequences with the same CDR3. The chain combines TRBV18 with TRBJ1-6; 11 bases line up with TRBD1. Germline lookup yields CDR1 KGHSH and CDR2 LQKENI. The CDR3 contains 16 residues. V lost 3 bases and J lost 7; bases outside the gene matches: 5. The CDR3 spells CASSPSGTGGNSPLHF. CDR3 coding DNA: TGTGCCAGCTCACCGTCCGGGACAGGGGGAAATTCACCCCTCCACTTT.

This chain joins TRBV29-1 and TRBJ1-5, with D unresolved. There are 13 residues in the CDR3. Trimming pared 6 bases from V and 6 bases from J, leaving 15 bases between. Per germline, CDR1 SQVTM and CDR2 ANQGSEA. CDR3 coding DNA: TGCAGCGTCCTGGGCACCCCCGGTCAGCCCCAGCATTTT. It specifies CSVLGTPGQPQHF.

This chain joins TRBV14 and TRBJ2-7; 9 positions agree with TRBD1. CDR3 length: 15 residues. J lost 4 bases, V lost 3 bases, and 7 bases had no gene match. Germline CDR1 is SGHDN and CDR2 is FVKESK. CDR3 protein: CASSQNTGGLYEQYF. CDR3 DNA: TGTGCCAGCAGCCAGAATACAGGGGGCTTGTACGAGCAGTACTTC.

The chain combines TRBV19 with TRBJ1-6, with 7 positions matching TRBD1. Germline V gene lookup returns CDR1 LNHDA and CDR2 SQIVND (reference sequence). The ends lost 3 bases at V and 6 bases at J; junction bases unmatched: 2. This CDR3 is built from 14 residues. CDR3 coding DNA: TGTGCCAGTAGTATCGGGACAGTTAATTCACCCCTCCACTTT. Translating gives CASSIGTVNSPLHF. Full variable domain (remainder filled in from reference TRBV19 and TRBJ1-6): DGGITQSPKYLFRKEGQNVTLSCEQNLNHDAMYWYRQDPGQGLRLIYYSQIVNDFQKGDIAEGYSVSREKKESFPLTVTSAQKNPTAFYLCASSIGTVNSPLHFGNGTRLTVT.

V gene TRBV5-8 combines with J gene TRBJ1-3; 8 positions agree with TRBD1. V lost 4 bases, J lost 3 bases, and 6 bases stayed unmatched. The germline V gene encodes CDR1 SGHTS and CDR2 YDEGEE. The CDR3 is 15 residues long. CDR3 protein: CASSVDREYGNTIYF. Here the CDR3 DNA reads TGTGCCAGCAGCGTGGACAGGGAATATGGAAACACCATATATTTT.

The CDR3 loop is CASSPGDRGGTEAFF. The CDR3 bases are TGTGCCAGCAGCCCTGGGGACAGGGGAGGGACTGAAGCTTTCTTT. This sequence joins TRBV4-2 and TRBJ1-1, with 10 bases lining up with TRBD1. The CDR3 totals 15 residues. Germline CDR1 and CDR2: LGHNA and YNFKEQ. J was trimmed by 5 bases and V by 4 bases; bases with no gene match: 7.

This clone is judged medium-sized (0.01 to 0.1%). CDR3: CASSLRAGGLSYEQYF. Here the CDR3 DNA reads TGTGCCAGCAGCTTAAGGGCAGGAGGCCTCTCCTACGAGCAGTACTTC. The V gene is TRBV7-2, the J gene TRBJ2-7; a weak D match, TRBD2 (5 bases). CDR1 and CDR2 from the germline V gene are SGHTA and FQGNSA. Trimming took 2 bases from V and 0 from J, leaving 14 bases between them. There are 16 residues in the CDR3.

This chain uses TRBV19 with TRBJ1-6; the D gene is possibly TRBD1 (5 bases). The CDR3 length is 13 residues. CDR1 and CDR2 (germline): LNHDA, SQIVND (reference sequence). The V and J ends lost 3 bases and 10 bases respectively, with 10 bases between them. CDR3 protein: CASSMNRGSPLHF. DNA for the CDR3: TGTGCCAGTAGTATGAACCGGGGGTCACCCCTCCACTTT.

The chain combines TRBV27 with TRBJ1-1; 7 bases map to TRBD1. The V and J ends lost 6 bases and 8 bases, in that order; junction bases with no gene match: 12. In germline, CDR1 is MNHEY, CDR2 SMNVEV (reference sequence). The CDR3 runs 14 residues. CDR3 amino acids: CASRGPQGGFEAFF. The DNA for the CDR3 is TGTGCCAGCAGAGGCCCCCAGGGGGGTTTCGAAGCTTTCTTT.

The CDR3 DNA follows: TGCGCCAGCAGCCCAAGCGGGAAGGGGACCTACGAGCAGTACTTC. Encoded protein: CASSPSGKGTYEQYF. The V gene is TRBV4-1, the J gene TRBJ2-7; TRBD2 aligns across 7 bases. The J segment lost 2 bases and the V segment lost 4 bases, leaving 8 bases of the junction unmatched. CDR3 size: 15 residues. Germline loops: CDR1 MGHRA, CDR2 YSYEKL.

This clone was detected only a few times. J is TRBJ1-6 and V is TRBV6-9; no clear D. The germline V gene has CDR1 MNHGY and CDR2 SVAAGI. This CDR3 is built from 11 residues. Trimming cost V 11 bases and J 6 bases, with 8 bases left between them. In nucleotides, the CDR3 is TGTGCCCGAGGAGGTAATTCACCCCTCCACTTT. This gives the protein CARGGNSPLHF.

The genes are TRBV5-1 and TRBJ2-7; TRBD2 matches 8 bases. The CDR3 is made up of 16 amino acids. The germline gives CDR1 SGHRS, CDR2 YFSETQ. The J segment lost 0 bases and the V segment lost 3 bases, leaving 8 bases of the junction unmatched. The CDR3, as DNA: TGCGCCAGCAGCTCGGAAGCGGGAGCGATCTCCTACGAGCAGTACTTC. Translation gives CASSSEAGAISYEQYF.

The gene calls are TRBV11-2 and TRBJ2-7; 12 nucleotides agree with TRBD1. The CDR3 contains 16 residues. After removal of 5 bases from V and 6 bases from J, the junction contained 11 bases not matched to a gene. Germline CDR1 reads SGHAT; CDR2 reads FQNNGV. The CDR3 coding sequence is TGTGCCAGCAGCCACCTCGCCGGGACAGGGGGCGCCGAGCAGTACTTC. It yields the protein CASSHLAGTGGAEQYF.